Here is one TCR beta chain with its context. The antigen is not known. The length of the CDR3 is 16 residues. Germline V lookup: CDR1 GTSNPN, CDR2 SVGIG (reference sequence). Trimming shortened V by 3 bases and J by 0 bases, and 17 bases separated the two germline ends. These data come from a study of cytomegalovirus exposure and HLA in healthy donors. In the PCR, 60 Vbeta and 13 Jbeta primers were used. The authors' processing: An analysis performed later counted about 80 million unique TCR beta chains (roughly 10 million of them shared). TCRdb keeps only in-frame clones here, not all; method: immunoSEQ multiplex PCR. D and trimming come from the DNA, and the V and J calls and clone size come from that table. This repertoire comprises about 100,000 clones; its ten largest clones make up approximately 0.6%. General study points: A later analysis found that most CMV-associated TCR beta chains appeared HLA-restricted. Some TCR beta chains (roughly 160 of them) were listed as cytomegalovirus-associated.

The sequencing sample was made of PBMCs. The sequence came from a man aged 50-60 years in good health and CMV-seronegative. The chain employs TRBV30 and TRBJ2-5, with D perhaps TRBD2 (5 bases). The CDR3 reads CAWSGETLLYQETQYF. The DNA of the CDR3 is TGTGCCTGGAGCGGGGAAACTTTATTGTACCAAGAGACCCAGTACTTC.